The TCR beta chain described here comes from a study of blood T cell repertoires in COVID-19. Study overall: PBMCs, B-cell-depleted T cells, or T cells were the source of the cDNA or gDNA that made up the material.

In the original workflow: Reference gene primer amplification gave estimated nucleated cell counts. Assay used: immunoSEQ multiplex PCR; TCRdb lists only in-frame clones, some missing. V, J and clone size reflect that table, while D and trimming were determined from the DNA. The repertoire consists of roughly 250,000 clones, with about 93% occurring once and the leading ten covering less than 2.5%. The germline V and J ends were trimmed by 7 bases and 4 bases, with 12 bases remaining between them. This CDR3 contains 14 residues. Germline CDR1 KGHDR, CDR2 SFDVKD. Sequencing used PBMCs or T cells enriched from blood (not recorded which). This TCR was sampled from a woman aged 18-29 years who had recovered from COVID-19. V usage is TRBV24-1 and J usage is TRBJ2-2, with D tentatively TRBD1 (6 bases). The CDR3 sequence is CATRDTGRTGELFF. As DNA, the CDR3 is TGTGCCACCAGGGATACAGGGCGCACCGGGGAGCTGTTTTTT.